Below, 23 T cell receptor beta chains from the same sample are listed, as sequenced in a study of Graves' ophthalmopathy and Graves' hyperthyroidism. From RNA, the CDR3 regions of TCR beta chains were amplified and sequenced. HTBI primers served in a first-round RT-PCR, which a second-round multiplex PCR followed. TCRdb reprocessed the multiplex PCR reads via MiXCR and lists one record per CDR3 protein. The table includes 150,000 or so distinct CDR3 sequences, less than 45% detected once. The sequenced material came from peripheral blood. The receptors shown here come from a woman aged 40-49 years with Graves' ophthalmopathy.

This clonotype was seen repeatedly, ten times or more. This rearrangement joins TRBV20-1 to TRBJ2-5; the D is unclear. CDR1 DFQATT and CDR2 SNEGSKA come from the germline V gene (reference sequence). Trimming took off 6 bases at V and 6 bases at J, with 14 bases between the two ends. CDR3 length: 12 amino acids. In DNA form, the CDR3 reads TGCAGTGCAAGGACCGAGTGGAAGACCCAGTACTTC. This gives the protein CSARTEWKTQYF.

The chain's CDR3 is CSARTDRGSAEAFF. CDR3 bases: TGCAGTGCTAGGACCGACAGGGGTTCTGCTGAAGCTTTCTTT. This chain uses TRBV20-1 with TRBJ1-1, with 8 bases identical to TRBD1. Germline assignment: CDR1 DFQATT and CDR2 SNEGSKA (reference sequence). The CDR3 contains 14 residues. The V segment lost 3 bases and the J segment 6 bases; nucleotides outside the gene matches: 9.

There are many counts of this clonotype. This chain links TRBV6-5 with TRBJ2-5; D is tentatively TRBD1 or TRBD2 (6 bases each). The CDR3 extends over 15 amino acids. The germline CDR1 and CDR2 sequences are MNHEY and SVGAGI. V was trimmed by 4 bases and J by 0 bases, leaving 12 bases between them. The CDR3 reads CASSSFRGHQETQYF. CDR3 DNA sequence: TGTGCCAGCAGTTCCTTCCGGGGGCACCAAGAGACCCAGTACTTC.

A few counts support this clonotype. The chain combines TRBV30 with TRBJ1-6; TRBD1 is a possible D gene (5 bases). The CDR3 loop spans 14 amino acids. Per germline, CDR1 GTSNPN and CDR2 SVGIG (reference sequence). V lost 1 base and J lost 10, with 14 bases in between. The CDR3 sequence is CAWSGQSGRSPLHF. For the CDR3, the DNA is TGTGCCTGGAGTGGACAGTCGGGTCGGTCACCCCTCCACTTT.

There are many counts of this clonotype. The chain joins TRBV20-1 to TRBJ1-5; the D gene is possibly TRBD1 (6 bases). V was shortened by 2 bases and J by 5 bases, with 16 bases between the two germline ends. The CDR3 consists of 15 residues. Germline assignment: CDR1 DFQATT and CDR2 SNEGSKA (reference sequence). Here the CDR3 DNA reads TGCAGTGCTAGAAGTCGCGGGACATCGGATCAGCCCCAGCATTTT. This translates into CSARSRGTSDQPQHF.

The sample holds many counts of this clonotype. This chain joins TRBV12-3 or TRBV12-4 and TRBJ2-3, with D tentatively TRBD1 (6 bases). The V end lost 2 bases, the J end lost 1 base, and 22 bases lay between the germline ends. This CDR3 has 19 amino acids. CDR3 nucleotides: TGTGCCAGCAGTTTAAGACCGCGGCGTAGAGGGGGAGGCACAGATACGCAGTATTTT. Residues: CASSLRPRRRGGGTDTQYF.

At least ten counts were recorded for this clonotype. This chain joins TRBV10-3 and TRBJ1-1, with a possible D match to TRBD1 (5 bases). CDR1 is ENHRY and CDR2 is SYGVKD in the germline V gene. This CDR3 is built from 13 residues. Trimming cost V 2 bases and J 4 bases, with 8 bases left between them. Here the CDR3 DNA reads TGTGCCATCAGTGAGGGGACTGGCACTGAAGCTTTCTTT. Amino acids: CAISEGTGTEAFF.

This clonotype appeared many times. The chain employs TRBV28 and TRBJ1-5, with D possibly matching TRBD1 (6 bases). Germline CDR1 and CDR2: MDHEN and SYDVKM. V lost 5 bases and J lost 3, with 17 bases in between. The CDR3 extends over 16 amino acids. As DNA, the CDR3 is TGTGCCAGCAGTACCATGGACAGTCAGCCCAATCAGCCCCAGCATTTT. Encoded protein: CASSTMDSQPNQPQHF. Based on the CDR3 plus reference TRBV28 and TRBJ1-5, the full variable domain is DVKVTQSSRYLVKRTGEKVFLECVQDMDHENMFWYRQDPGLGLRLIYFSYDVKMKEKGDIPEGYSVSREKKERFSLILESASTNQTSMYLCASSTMDSQPNQPQHFGDGTRLSIL.

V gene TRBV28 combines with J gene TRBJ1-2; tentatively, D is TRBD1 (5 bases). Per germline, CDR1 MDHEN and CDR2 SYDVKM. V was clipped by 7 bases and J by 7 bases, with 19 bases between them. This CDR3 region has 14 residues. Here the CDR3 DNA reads TGTGCCAGCATCTTCGGGACGCTTAATCTTGGCTACACCTTC. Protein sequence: CASIFGTLNLGYTF.

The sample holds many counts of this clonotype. DNA of the CDR3: TGTGCCAGCAGTTACGCGGTGAACACTGAAGCTTTCTTT. Translated, it gives CASSYAVNTEAFF. This chain joins TRBV6-5 and TRBJ1-1; D gene ambiguous. The CDR3 is 13 residues long. Trimming removed 2 bases from V and 0 bases from J, with 4 bases in between. Germline loops: CDR1 MNHEY, CDR2 SVGAGI.

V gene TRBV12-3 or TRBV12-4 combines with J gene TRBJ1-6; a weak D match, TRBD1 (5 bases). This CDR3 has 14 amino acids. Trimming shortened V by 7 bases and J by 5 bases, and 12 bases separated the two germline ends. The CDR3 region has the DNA TGTGCCAGCACCGAGTTAGGGGATAATTCACCCCTCCACTTT. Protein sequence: CASTELGDNSPLHF.

The CDR3 region is CARRGDSDQPQHF. CDR3 DNA: TGTGCCAGGCGAGGGGACAGTGATCAGCCCCAGCATTTT. V and J are TRBV7-3 and TRBJ1-5; TRBD1 aligns across 7 bases. V shed 9 bases, J shed 5 bases, and the junction held 7 bases outside the gene matches. Germline CDR1 is SGHTA and CDR2 is FQGTGA. The CDR3 extends over 13 amino acids. The complete variable domain, with remaining parts taken from reference TRBV7-3 and TRBJ1-5, reads GAGVSQTPSNKVTEKGKYVELRCDPISGHTALYWYRQSLGQGPEFLIYFQGTGAADDSGLPNDRFFAVRPEGSVSTLKIQRTERGDSAVYLCARRGDSDQPQHFGDGTRLSIL.

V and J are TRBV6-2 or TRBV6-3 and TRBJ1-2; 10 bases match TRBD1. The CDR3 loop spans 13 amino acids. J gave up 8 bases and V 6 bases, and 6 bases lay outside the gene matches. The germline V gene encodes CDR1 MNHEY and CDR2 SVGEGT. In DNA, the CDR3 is TGTGCCAGCAGGGCGACAGGGGGCGACGGCTACACCTTC. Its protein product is CASRATGGDGYTF.

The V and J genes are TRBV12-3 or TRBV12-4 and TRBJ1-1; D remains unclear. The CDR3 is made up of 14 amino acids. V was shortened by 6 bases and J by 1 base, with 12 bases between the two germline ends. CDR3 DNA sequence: TGTGCCAGCAGCCTGGGAGGAACGAACACTGAAGCTTTCTTT. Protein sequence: CASSLGGTNTEAFF.

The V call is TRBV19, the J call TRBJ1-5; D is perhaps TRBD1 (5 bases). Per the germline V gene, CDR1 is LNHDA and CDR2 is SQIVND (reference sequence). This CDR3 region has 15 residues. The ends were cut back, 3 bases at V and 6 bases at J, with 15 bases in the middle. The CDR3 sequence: CASSMQRGGGQPQHF. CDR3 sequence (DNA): TGTGCCAGTAGTATGCAACGGGGGGGAGGTCAGCCCCAGCATTTT.

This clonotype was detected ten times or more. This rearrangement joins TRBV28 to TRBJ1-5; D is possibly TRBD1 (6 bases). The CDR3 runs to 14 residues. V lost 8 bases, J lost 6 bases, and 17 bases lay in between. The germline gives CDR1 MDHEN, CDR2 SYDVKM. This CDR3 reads CASSKDRVSQPQHF. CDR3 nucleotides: TGTGCCAGCTCTAAGGACAGAGTCAGTCAGCCCCAGCATTTT.

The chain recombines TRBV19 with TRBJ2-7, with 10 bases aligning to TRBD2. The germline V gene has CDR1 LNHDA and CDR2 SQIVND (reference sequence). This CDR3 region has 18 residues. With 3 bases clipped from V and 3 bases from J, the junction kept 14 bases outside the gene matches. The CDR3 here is CASSISASGSPLLYEQYF. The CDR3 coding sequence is TGTGCCAGTAGTATTTCGGCTAGCGGGAGTCCGCTTCTCTACGAGCAGTACTTC. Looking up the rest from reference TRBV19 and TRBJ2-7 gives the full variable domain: DGGITQSPKYLFRKEGQNVTLSCEQNLNHDAMYWYRQDPGQGLRLIYYSQIVNDFQKGDIAEGYSVSREKKESFPLTVTSAQKNPTAFYLCASSISASGSPLLYEQYFGPGTRLTVT.

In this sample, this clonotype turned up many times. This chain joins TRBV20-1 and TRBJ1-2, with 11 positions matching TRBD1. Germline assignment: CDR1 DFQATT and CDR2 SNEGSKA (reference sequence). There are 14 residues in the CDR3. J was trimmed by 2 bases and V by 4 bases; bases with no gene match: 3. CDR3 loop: CSAMDRGRNYGYTF. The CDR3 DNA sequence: TGCAGTGCTATGGACAGGGGGCGAAACTATGGCTACACCTTC.

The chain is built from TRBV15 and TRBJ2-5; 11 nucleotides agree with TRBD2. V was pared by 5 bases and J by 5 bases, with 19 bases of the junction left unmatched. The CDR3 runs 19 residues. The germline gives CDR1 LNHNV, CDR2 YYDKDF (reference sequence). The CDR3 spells CATSAPPGLAELRGETQYF. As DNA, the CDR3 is TGTGCCACCAGCGCCCCTCCGGGACTAGCGGAACTCAGGGGGGAGACCCAGTACTTC.

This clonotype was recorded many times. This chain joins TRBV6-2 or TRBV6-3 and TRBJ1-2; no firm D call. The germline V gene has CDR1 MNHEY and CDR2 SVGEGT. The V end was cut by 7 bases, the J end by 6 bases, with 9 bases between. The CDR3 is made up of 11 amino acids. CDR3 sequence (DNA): TGTGCCAGCAATTGGAGGGATGGCTACACCTTC. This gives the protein CASNWRDGYTF.

The CDR3 loop is CASSLSGGGGYGYTF. In DNA form, the CDR3 reads TGTGCCAGCAGTTTATCGGGGGGCGGAGGCTATGGCTACACCTTC. The chain couples TRBV28 to TRBJ1-2; tentative D call: TRBD1 (6 bases). The CDR3 sequence is 15 residues long. The V and J ends lost 1 base and 4 bases respectively, with 13 bases between them. In germline, CDR1 is MDHEN, CDR2 SYDVKM.

This chain's CDR3 is CSATPPGSGELFF. The CDR3 DNA follows: TGCAGTGCTACCCCCCCCGGGTCCGGGGAGCTGTTTTTT. The chain employs TRBV20-1 and TRBJ2-2; no clear D gene. Germline V lookup: CDR1 DFQATT, CDR2 SNEGSKA (reference sequence). The CDR3 loop spans 13 amino acids. Between the trimmed V and J ends, which lost 4 bases and 6 bases, there was a span of 12 bases.

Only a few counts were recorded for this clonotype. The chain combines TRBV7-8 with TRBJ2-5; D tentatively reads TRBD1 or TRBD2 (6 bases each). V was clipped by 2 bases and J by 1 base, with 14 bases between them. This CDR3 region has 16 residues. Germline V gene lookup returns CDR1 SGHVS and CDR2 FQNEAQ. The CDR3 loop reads CASSLRGASAQETQYF. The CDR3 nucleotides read TGTGCCAGCAGCTTAAGGGGGGCTTCTGCCCAAGAGACCCAGTACTTC.